These 18 T cell receptor beta chains originate from one sample sequenced in a study of blood T cell repertoires in COVID-19. Only in-frame clones appear in the TCRdb table, and some are missing; sequencing was by immunoSEQ multiplex PCR. The table records roughly 80,000 clones, over 75% of them present only once. The material sequenced was peripheral blood. These receptors originate from a human donor in a cohort sampled during active COVID-19.

This clone was seen a few times. The V call is TRBV7-9, the J call TRBJ2-1; 7 nucleotides line up with TRBD1. CDR1 is SEHNR, CDR2 FQNEAQ, per germline (reference sequence). V trimming: 5 bases; J trimming: 5 bases; junction bases outside the gene matches: 12. This CDR3 has 16 residues. CDR3 loop: CASSPRDSKRNNEQFF. The CDR3 coding sequence is TGTGCCAGCAGCCCAAGGGACAGCAAAAGGAACAATGAGCAGTTCTTC. Full variable domain (rest looked up from reference TRBV7-9 and TRBJ2-1): DTGVSQNPRHKITKRGQNVTFRCDPISEHNRLYWYRQTLGQGPEFLTYFQNEAQLEKSRLLSDRFSAERPKGSFSTLEIQRTEQGDSAMYLCASSPRDSKRNNEQFFGPGTRLTVL.

The CDR3 reads CASSLRDMETQYF. The CDR3 DNA follows: TGTGCCAGCAGCCTCCGGGACATGGAGACCCAGTACTTC. The chain combines TRBV11-3 with TRBJ2-5; D is possibly TRBD1 (6 bases). The length of the CDR3 is 13 residues. Trimming took 5 bases from V and 5 from J, leaving 12 bases between them. Germline values: CDR1 SGHNT, CDR2 YENEEA.

Only a few counts were recorded for this clone. The chain recombines TRBV6-5 with TRBJ2-1; TRBD2 is a possible D gene (5 bases). This CDR3 has 15 residues. Trimming cost V 6 bases and J 0 bases, with 12 bases left between them. Germline assignment: CDR1 MNHEY and CDR2 SVGAGI. CDR3 nucleotide sequence: TGTGCCAGCAGAACGGGATCCAACTCCTACAATGAGCAGTTCTTC. It codes for CASRTGSNSYNEQFF.

The V gene is TRBV2, the J gene TRBJ2-7; TRBD1 aligns across 8 bases. Germline V gives CDR1 SNHLY, CDR2 FYNNEI. Trimming cost V 4 bases and J 7 bases; bases outside gene matches: 6. This CDR3 has 13 residues. CDR3 amino acids: CASSGQGLREQYF. The CDR3 nucleotides are TGTGCCAGCAGTGGACAGGGGTTGAGAGAGCAGTACTTC.

By its share, this clone is medium-sized. The J gene is TRBJ2-1, the V gene TRBV2, with D uncertain. Germline-derived CDR1 and CDR2 are SNHLY and FYNNEI. The germline V and J ends were trimmed by 0 bases and 5 bases, with 11 bases remaining between them. The CDR3 spans 15 residues. The CDR3 spells CASSEALTTDNEQFF. The CDR3 nucleotides read TGTGCCAGCAGTGAAGCCCTAACTACCGACAATGAGCAGTTCTTC.

The chain recombines TRBV6-6 with TRBJ2-2; D might be TRBD2 (6 bases). The CDR3 is made up of 22 amino acids. The V end was cut by 5 bases, the J end by 4 bases, with 35 bases between. Germline CDR1 MNHNY, CDR2 SVGAGI (reference sequence). The DNA for the CDR3 is TGTGCCAGCAGTCACCCCAGGCCATCAAAAGCGGGTGTCGCCTTAGGCACCGGGGAGCTGTTTTTT. Encoded protein: CASSHPRPSKAGVALGTGELFF.

The chain is built from TRBV11-2 and TRBJ2-7; 9 nucleotides align to TRBD1. This CDR3 is built from 14 residues. V lost 4 bases to trimming and J lost 3 bases; unmatched junction nucleotides: 4. CDR1 SGHAT and CDR2 FQNNGV come from the germline V gene. The CDR3 region has the DNA TGTGCCAGCAGCTCACCGGGACAGGGCTACGAGCAGTACTTC. This codes for CASSSPGQGYEQYF.

J is TRBJ1-1 and V is TRBV6-5, with 9 bases identical to TRBD1. Per the germline V gene, CDR1 is MNHEY and CDR2 is SVGAGI. J was trimmed by 1 base and V by 7 bases; bases with no gene match: 7. This CDR3 has 15 residues. The CDR3 region is CASKKPGQGNTEAFF. The CDR3 nucleotides are TGTGCCAGCAAAAAACCGGGACAGGGGAACACTGAAGCTTTCTTT.

The chain combines TRBV1 with TRBJ2-3; the D call TRBD2 from the table was never checked on the DNA. TRBV1 constitutes a pseudogene. This CDR3 region has 15 residues. The DNA of the CDR3 is TGCACCAGCAGTTTTAGCGGAGTGGGGACAGATACGCAGTATTTT. Its protein product is CTSSFSGVGTDTQYF.

The chain joins TRBV15 to TRBJ2-3, with D maybe TRBD1 (6 bases). Germline V gives CDR1 LNHNV, CDR2 YYDKDF (reference sequence). The V gene lost 0 bases and the J gene lost 3 bases, with 7 bases spanning the gap. The CDR3 is 14 residues long. The CDR3 DNA follows: TGTGCCACCAGCAGAGATCAGGGGACAGATACGCAGTATTTT. Translation gives CATSRDQGTDTQYF.

The chain couples TRBV6-2 or TRBV6-3 to TRBJ1-5; 7 positions match TRBD1. The CDR3 consists of 12 residues. Germline V gene data show CDR1 as MNHEY and CDR2 as SVGEGT. The trim removed 5 bases at V and 7 bases at J, leaving 2 bases unmatched. CDR3 sequence: CASSRQGQPQHF. CDR3 DNA sequence: TGTGCCAGCAGTCGACAGGGACAGCCCCAGCATTTT.

The V gene is TRBV11-2, the J gene TRBJ2-7; 8 bases are a match to TRBD2. The germline V gene encodes CDR1 SGHAT and CDR2 FQNNGV. The CDR3 loop spans 16 amino acids. The V segment lost 4 bases and the J segment 4 bases; nucleotides outside the gene matches: 12. CDR3 region: CASSSRGGTTRYEQYF. Written as DNA, the CDR3 is TGTGCCAGCAGCTCCCGGGGGGGGACAACCCGTTACGAGCAGTACTTC.

CDR3: CASSQDPSGSPLGEQYF. In nucleotides, the CDR3 is TGTGCCAGCAGCCAAGACCCTAGCGGGAGCCCCTTGGGCGAGCAGTACTTC. The chain recombines TRBV4-2 with TRBJ2-7, with 10 bases matching TRBD2. There are 17 residues in the CDR3. Germline V gives CDR1 LGHNA, CDR2 YNFKEQ. Trimming took 0 bases from V and 6 from J; bases not matched to a gene: 11.

The chain has TRBV3-1 (or the pseudogene TRBV3-2) and TRBJ1-2; no firm D call. The V end was cut by 4 bases, the J end by 2 bases, with 8 bases between. This CDR3 region has 13 residues. CDR1 LGHDT and CDR2 YNNKEL come from the germline V gene (reference sequence). The CDR3 DNA is TGTGCCAGCAGCCGTGTCAGAAACTATGGCTACACCTTC. It specifies CASSRVRNYGYTF.

The V gene is TRBV14, the J gene TRBJ1-4; no clear D. CDR1 SGHDN and CDR2 FVKESK come from the germline V gene. Trimming pared 2 bases from V and 10 bases from J, leaving 14 bases between. The CDR3 totals 14 residues. In DNA form, the CDR3 reads TGTGCCAGCAGCCAACCAGGCCGAGGAGGAAAACTGTTTTTT. This sequence encodes CASSQPGRGGKLFF.

The rearrangement links TRBV25-1 to TRBJ2-7; D is unresolved. The germline V and J ends were trimmed by 1 base and 6 bases, with 7 bases remaining between them. CDR3 length: 12 amino acids. Germline CDR1 MGHDK, CDR2 SYGVNS. The CDR3 DNA sequence: TGTGCCAGCAGTGAATTGCGCGGCGAGCAGTACTTC. Its protein product is CASSELRGEQYF.

The chain employs TRBV6-5 and TRBJ2-1; the match to TRBD2 covers 13 bases. Germline CDR1 reads MNHEY; CDR2 reads SVGAGI. With V trimmed by 4 bases and J by 4 bases, 1 base remained unmatched. The CDR3 has 15 amino acids. CDR3 sequence reads: CASSSTSGRYNEQFF. CDR3 DNA sequence: TGTGCCAGCAGTTCGACTAGCGGGAGGTACAATGAGCAGTTCTTC.

This chain connects TRBV5-1 to TRBJ2-5, with a possible D match to TRBD2 (7 bases). The CDR3 is 13 residues long. Germline V gene sequence: CDR1 SGHRS, CDR2 YFSETQ. Trimming stripped 2 bases from V and 6 bases from J, with 11 bases between. The DNA for the CDR3 is TGCGCCAGCAGCTTAGCCGGGGGGCAGACCCAGTACTTC. This encodes CASSLAGGQTQYF.